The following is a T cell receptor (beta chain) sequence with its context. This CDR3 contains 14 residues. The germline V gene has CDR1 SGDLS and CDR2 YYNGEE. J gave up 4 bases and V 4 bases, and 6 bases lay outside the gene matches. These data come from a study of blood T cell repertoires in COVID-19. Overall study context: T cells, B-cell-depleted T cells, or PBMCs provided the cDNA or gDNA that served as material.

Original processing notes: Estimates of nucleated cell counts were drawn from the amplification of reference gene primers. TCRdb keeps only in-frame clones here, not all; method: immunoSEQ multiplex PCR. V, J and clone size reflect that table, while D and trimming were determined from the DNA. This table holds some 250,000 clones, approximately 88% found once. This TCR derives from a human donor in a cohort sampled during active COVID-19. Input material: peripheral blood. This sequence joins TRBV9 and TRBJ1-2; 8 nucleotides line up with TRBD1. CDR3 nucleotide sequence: TGTGCCAGCAGCTTAGACAGGGGTATCTATGGCTACACCTTC. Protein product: CASSLDRGIYGYTF.